This note documents a single T cell receptor beta chain sequence. Its target is unknown. Per the germline V gene, CDR1 is MNHNY and CDR2 is SVGAGI (reference sequence). Trimming took 4 bases from V and 6 from J, leaving 13 bases between them. CDR3 size: 14 residues. The entry originates in a study of post-analysis software for immune sequencing data. Study-wide points: Relative to controls, patients with multiple sclerosis showed significantly lower normalized Chao1 diversity. Five TRBV segments occurring more often in patients than controls included TRBV5-6, TRBV5-1 and TRBV20-1. Under F measure analysis, samples from one preparation batch co-clustered strongly.

Prepared libraries of TCR beta cDNA carried unique molecular identifiers. Starting from approximately 1 to 10 million T cells, the study yielded roughly 0.5 million cDNA molecules. Each CDR3 protein is one row after TCRdb ran MiXCR on the PCR reads. The sample lists roughly 650,000 distinct CDR3 sequences, approximately 60% occurring once. The chain is built from TRBV6-6 and TRBJ2-1; D remains ambiguous. Sample: blood. This TCR was sampled from a girl aged 2 to 10 with multiple sclerosis. The CDR3: CASSFPTYPNEQFF. In DNA form, the CDR3 reads TGTGCCAGCAGTTTCCCCACTTACCCCAATGAGCAGTTCTTC.